This T cell receptor beta chain was sequenced in a study of low-dose radiotherapy and immunotherapy resistance in tumors. Many counts were recorded for this clonotype. From germline, CDR1 is SQVTM and CDR2 ANQGSEA. This CDR3 spans 11 amino acids. Trimming stripped 5 bases from V and 10 bases from J, with 14 bases between. Time point given: before trial treatment. cDNA synthesis used a TRAV/TRBV-specific primer set for both chains. Amplification, which lasted approximately 20 PCR cycles, used a constant-region primer and V-primer adapter to amplify TCRs. Each CDR3 protein is one row after TCRdb ran MiXCR on the reads. The sample shows about 82,000 distinct CDR3 sequences, 15% to 20% of them seen only once.

V and J are TRBV29-1 and TRBJ1-1; tentatively, D is TRBD1 (5 bases). The sequence came from a male donor with prostate cancer. Sequences were derived from PBMCs, sampled before treatment. The CDR3 is CSVWDEGRAFF. CDR3 DNA: TGCAGCGTTTGGGACGAGGGACGAGCTTTCTTT.